This paragraph covers one TCR beta chain sequence. Here immunoSEQ multiplex PCR was the method, and the copy in TCRdb shows in-frame clones only, minus some. The repertoire holds more than 150,000 clones, roughly 90% seen once, with over 10% in the top ten. The data are from a study of radiation and T cells in renal cell carcinoma. The time point is: blood 2 weeks post-SBRT. Treatment meaning: 15 Gy SBRT to primary tumor, nephrectomy 4 weeks later. Radiation-treated patients gave blood at baseline, week 2 and week 4. V lost 3 bases, J lost 4 bases, and 10 bases lay in between. CDR1 is SGHKS and CDR2 is YYEKEE in the germline V gene (reference sequence). The CDR3 spans 13 residues.

This material consisted of blood, taken from a patient whose treatment included radiotherapy and nephrectomy. The gene calls are TRBV5-5 and TRBJ1-1; TRBD1 might be the D (6 bases). This receptor was taken from a woman aged 45-65 years with renal cell carcinoma. The CDR3 spells CASSSTGTTEAFF. The CDR3 DNA reads as TGTGCCAGCAGCTCCACAGGGACCACTGAAGCTTTCTTT.